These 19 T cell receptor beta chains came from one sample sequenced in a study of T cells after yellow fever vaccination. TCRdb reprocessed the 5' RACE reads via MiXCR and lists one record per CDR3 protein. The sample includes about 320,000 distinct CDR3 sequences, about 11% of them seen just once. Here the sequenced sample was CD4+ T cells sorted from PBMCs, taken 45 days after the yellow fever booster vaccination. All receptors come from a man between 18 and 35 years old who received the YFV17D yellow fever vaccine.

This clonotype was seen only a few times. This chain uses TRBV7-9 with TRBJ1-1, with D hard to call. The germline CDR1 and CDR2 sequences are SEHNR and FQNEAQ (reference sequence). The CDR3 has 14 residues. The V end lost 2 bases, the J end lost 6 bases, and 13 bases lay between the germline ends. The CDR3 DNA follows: TGTGCCAGCAGCTTATCCCAACACGTCGCTGAAGCTTTCTTT. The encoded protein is CASSLSQHVAEAFF. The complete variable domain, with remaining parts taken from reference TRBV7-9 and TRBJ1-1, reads DTGVSQNPRHKITKRGQNVTFRCDPISEHNRLYWYRQTLGQGPEFLTYFQNEAQLEKSRLLSDRFSAERPKGSFSTLEIQRTEQGDSAMYLCASSLSQHVAEAFFGQGTRLTVV.

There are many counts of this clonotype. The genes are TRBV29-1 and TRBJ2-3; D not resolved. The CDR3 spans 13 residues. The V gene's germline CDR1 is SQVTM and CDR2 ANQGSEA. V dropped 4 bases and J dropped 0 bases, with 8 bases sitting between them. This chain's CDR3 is CSVGPASTDTQYF. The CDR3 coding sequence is TGCAGCGTTGGGCCTGCTAGCACAGATACGCAGTATTTT.

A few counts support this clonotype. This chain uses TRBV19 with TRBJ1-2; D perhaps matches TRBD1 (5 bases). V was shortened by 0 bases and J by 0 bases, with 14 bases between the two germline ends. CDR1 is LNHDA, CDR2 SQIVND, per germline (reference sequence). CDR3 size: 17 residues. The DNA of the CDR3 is TGTGCCAGTAGTATAGATGGAAGGGGAAAGGCTAACTATGGCTACACCTTC. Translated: CASSIDGRGKANYGYTF.

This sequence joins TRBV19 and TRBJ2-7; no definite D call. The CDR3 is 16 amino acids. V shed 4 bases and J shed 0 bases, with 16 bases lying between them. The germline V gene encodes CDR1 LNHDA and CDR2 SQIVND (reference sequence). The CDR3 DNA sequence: TGTGCCAGTAGTAAGGTTCTGGACGCAAGCTCCTACGAGCAGTACTTC. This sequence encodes CASSKVLDASSYEQYF.

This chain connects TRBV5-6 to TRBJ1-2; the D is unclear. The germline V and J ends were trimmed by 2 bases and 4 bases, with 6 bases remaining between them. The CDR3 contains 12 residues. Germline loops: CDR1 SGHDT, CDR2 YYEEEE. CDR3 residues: CASSLEFYGYTF. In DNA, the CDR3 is TGTGCCAGCAGCTTAGAGTTCTATGGCTACACCTTC.

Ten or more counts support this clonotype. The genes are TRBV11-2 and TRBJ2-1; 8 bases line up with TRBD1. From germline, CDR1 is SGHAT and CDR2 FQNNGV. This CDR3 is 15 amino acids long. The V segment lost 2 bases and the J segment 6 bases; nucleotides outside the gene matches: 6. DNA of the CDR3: TGTGCCAGCAGCTTACAACAGGGGGGCTCCAATGAGCAGTTCTTC. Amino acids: CASSLQQGGSNEQFF.

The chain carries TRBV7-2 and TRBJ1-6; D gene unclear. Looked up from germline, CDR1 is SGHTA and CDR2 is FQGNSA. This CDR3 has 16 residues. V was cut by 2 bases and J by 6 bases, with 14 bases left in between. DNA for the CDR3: TGTGCCAGCAGCTTAAGAGGGTTGGGAACTAATTCACCCCTCCACTTT. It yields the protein CASSLRGLGTNSPLHF. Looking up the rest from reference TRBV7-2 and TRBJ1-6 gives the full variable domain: GAGVSQSPSNKVTEKGKDVELRCDPISGHTALYWYRQSLGQGLEFLIYFQGNSAPDKSGLPSDRFSAERTGGSVSTLTIQRTQQEDSAVYLCASSLRGLGTNSPLHFGNGTRLTVT.

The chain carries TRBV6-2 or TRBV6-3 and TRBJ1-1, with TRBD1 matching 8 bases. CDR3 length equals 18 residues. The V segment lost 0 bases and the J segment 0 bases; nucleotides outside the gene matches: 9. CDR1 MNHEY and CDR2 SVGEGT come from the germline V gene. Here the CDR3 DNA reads TGTGCCAGCAGTTACTCAGGGAGGACAGGGAACATGAACACTGAAGCTTTCTTT. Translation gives CASSYSGRTGNMNTEAFF.

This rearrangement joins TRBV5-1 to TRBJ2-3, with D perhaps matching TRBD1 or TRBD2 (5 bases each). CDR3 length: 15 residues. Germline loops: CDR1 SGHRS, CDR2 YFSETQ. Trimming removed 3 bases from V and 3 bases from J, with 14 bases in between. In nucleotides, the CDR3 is TGCGCCAGCAGCTGGGCCGGGGCGGAGACAGATACGCAGTATTTT. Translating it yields CASSWAGAETDTQYF.

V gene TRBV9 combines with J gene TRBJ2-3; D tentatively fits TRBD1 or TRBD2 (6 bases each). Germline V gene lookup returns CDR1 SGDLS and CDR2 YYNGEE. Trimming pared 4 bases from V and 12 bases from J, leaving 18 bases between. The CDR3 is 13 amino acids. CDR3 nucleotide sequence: TGTGCCAGCAGCACGGGGGCAGAGGGAACACAGTATTTT. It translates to CASSTGAEGTQYF.

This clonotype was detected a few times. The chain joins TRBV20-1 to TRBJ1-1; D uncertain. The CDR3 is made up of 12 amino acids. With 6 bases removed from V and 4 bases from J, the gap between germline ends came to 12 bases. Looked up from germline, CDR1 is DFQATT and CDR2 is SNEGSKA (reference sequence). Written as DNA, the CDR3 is TGCAGTGCCCCCGTCCCCACCACTGAAGCTTTCTTT. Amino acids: CSAPVPTTEAFF.

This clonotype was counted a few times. CDR3 sequence (DNA): TGTGCCAGCAGTGAAGACAGGGCTCAAAAACTGTTTTTT. Translation: CASSEDRAQKLFF. The V and J genes are TRBV2 and TRBJ1-4; possible D gene TRBD1, 6 bases. Trimming took 1 base from V and 9 from J, leaving 9 bases between them. The CDR3 extends over 13 amino acids. The germline V gene has CDR1 SNHLY and CDR2 FYNNEI.

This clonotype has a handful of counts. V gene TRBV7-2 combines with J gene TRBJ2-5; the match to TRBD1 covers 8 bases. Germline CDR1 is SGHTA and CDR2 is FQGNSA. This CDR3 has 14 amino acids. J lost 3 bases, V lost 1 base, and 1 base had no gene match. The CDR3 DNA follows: TGTGCCAGCAGCTTAGGGGACAGGAAAGAGACCCAGTACTTC. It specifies CASSLGDRKETQYF.

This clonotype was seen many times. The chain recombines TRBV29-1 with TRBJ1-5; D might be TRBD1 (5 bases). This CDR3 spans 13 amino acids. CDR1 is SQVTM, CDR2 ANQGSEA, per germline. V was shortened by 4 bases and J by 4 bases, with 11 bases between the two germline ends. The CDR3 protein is CSVGWGVNQPQHF. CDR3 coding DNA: TGCAGCGTTGGATGGGGGGTAAATCAGCCCCAGCATTTT.

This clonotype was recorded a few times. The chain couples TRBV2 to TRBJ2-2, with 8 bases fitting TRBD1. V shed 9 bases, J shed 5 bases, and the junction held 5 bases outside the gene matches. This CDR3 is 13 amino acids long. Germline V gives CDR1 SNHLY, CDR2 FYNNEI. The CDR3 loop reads CASRTGWTGELFF. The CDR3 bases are TGTGCCAGTAGGACAGGGTGGACCGGGGAGCTGTTTTTT.

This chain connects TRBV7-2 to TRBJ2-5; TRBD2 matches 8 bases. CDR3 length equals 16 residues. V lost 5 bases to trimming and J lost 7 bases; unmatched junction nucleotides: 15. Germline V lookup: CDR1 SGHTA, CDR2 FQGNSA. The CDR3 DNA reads TGTGCCAGCAGCCCACCAGGCGGGGGGCCCCGGGCGACCCAGTACTTC. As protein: CASSPPGGGPRATQYF.

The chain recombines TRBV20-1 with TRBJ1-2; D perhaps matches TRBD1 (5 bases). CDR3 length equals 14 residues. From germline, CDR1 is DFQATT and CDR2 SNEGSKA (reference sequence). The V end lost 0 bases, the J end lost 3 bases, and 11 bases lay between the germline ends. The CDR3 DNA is TGCAGTGCTAGAGAACCTCTGGGGGACTATGGCTACACCTTC. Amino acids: CSAREPLGDYGYTF.

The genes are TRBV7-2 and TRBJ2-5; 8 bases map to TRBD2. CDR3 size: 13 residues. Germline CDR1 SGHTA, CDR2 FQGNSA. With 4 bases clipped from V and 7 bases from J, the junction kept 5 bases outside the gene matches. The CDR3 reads CASSSNGGATQYF. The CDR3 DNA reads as TGTGCCAGCAGCTCCAACGGGGGGGCGACCCAGTACTTC.

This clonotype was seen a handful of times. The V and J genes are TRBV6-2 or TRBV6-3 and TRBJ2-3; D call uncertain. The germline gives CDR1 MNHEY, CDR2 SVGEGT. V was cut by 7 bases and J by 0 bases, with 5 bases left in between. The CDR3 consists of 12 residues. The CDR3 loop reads CASMDSTDTQYF. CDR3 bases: TGTGCCAGCATGGACAGCACAGATACGCAGTATTTT.